This T cell receptor beta chain was recovered during a study of shared clonotypes between healthy human individuals. General observations from the study: Relative to clonotypes present in all four donors, those not shared had lower generation probabilities.

TCRdb's copy holds only in-frame clones and misses some; the assay was immunoSEQ multiplex PCR. The top ten clones hold roughly 1.7% of a sample with hundreds of thousands of clones, over 65% of them seen once. A note on this clone: Its antigen is unidentified.

The TCR originated in a woman between 25 and 40 years old in good health. Sequences were obtained from memory CD4+ T cells sorted from blood. Subset described: CD45RA-negative fraction.

The CDR3 loop reads CASSLYGLAGGNEQFF. The CDR3 DNA is TGTGCCAGCAGCCTTTACGGACTAGCGGGAGGGAATGAGCAGTTCTTC. This chain uses TRBV5-8 with TRBJ2-1; 15 bases map to TRBD2. CDR1 is SGHTS, CDR2 YDEGEE, per germline. The V and J ends lost 4 bases and 7 bases, in that order; junction bases with no gene match: 6. The CDR3 sequence is 16 residues long.